The rows below give T cell receptor beta chains drawn from one sample of a study of glioma-infiltrating T cells. One entry per CDR3 protein, called by TCRdb with MiXCR from the multiplex PCR reads. The sample carries around 43,000 distinct CDR3 sequences, about a fifth recorded once. Sequencing was carried out using glioma tissue, nonneoplastic brain tissue, or PBMCs (not recorded which). The receptors were sampled from a human donor with low-grade glioma or glioblastoma, undergoing nonglioma brain surgery, or in good health (not recorded which). Both conserved end residues are part of each CDR3. Fields, in order: V gene, D gene, J gene, clone size, CDR3 protein, CDR3 DNA. A D gene is named only where the DNA matches it firmly. A row's size may be missing; if present it is once, few, many or a size class.

TRBV6-2/TRBV6-3	.	TRBJ2-6	.	CASSTGYGADVLTF	TGTGCCAGCAGTACAGGGTACGGGGCCGACGTCCTGACTTTC
TRBV12-5	TRBD1	TRBJ2-5	few	CASGSRDRGERVETQYF	TGTGCTAGTGGTTCACGGGACAGAGGGGAAAGGGTAGAGACCCAGTACTTC
TRBV10-3	.	TRBJ1-1	.	CAGKGTLNTEAFF	TGTGCCGGCAAGGGCACATTGAACACTGAAGCTTTCTTT
TRBV4-1	.	TRBJ1-5	many	CASSLFGSNQPQHF	TGCGCCAGCAGCCTTTTCGGGAGCAATCAGCCCCAGCATTTT
TRBV11-2	.	TRBJ2-3	.	CASSLDKRVTQYF	TGTGCCAGCAGCTTAGATAAAAGAGTCACGCAGTATTTT
TRBV9	.	TRBJ2-1	.	CASSPHHKTAGNEQFF	TGTGCCAGCAGCCCCCACCACAAGACTGCGGGAAATGAGCAGTTCTTC
TRBV29-1	TRBD2	TRBJ2-1	.	CSARRGTSGYNEQFF	TGCAGCGCCAGACGAGGGACTAGCGGATACAATGAGCAGTTCTTC
TRBV27	.	TRBJ2-7	many	CASSLSGEDEQYF	TGTGCCAGCAGTTTATCAGGGGAAGACGAGCAGTACTTC
TRBV27	.	TRBJ1-5	medium-sized	CASRAQPQHF	TGTGCCAGCAGGGCTCAGCCCCAGCATTTT
TRBV6-1	.	TRBJ2-1	many	CASSEVTGNEQFF	TGTGCCAGCAGTGAAGTTACGGGGAATGAGCAGTTCTTC
TRBV4-1	TRBD1	TRBJ1-2	many	CASSQETRTGVGGYTF	TGCGCCAGCAGCCAAGAAACCAGGACAGGGGTCGGGGGCTACACCTTC
TRBV11-3	TRBD2	TRBJ2-1	.	CASSFSGGSYNEQFF	TGTGCCAGCAGCTTCAGCGGGGGGAGCTACAATGAGCAGTTCTTC
TRBV5-1	.	TRBJ2-5	.	CASSLAKETQYF	TGCGCCAGCAGCTTGGCAAAGGAGACCCAGTACTTC
TRBV20-1	.	TRBJ2-3	many	CSARGAGSRLPDTQYF	TGCAGTGCTAGGGGGGCTGGCTCCCGTCTCCCGGATACGCAGTATTTT
TRBV6-2/TRBV6-3	.	TRBJ2-1	many	CASSYEPPLAVSYNEQFF	TGTGCCAGCAGTTACGAGCCACCCTTAGCGGTCTCCTACAATGAGCAGTTCTTC